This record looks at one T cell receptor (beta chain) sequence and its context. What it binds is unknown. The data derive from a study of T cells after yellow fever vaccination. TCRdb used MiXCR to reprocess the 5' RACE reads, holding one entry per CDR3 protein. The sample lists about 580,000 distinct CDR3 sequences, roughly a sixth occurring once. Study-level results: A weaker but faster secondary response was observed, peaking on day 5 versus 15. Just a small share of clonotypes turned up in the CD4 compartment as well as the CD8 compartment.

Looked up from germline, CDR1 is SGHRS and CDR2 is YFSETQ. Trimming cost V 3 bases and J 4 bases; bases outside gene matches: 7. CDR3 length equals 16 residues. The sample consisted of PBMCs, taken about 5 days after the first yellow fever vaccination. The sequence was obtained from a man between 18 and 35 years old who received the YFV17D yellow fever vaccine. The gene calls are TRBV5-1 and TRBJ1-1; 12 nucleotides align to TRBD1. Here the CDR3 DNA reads TGCGCCAGCAGCTCCGGGACAGGGGGCCGCGGCACTGAAGCTTTCTTT. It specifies CASSSGTGGRGTEAFF.